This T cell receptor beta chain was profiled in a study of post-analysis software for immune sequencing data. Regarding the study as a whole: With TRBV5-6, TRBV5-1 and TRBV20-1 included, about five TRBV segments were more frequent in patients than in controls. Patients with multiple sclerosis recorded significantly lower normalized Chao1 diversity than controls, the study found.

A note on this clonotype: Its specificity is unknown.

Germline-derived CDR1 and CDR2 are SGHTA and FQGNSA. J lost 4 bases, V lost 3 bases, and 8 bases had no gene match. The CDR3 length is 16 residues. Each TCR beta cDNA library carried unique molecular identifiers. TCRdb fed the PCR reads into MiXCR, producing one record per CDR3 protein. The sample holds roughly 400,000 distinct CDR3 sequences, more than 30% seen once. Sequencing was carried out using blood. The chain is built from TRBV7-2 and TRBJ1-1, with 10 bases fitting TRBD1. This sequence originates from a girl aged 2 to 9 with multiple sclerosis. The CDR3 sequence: CASSFGLDRGGTEAFF. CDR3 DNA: TGTGCCAGCAGCTTCGGATTGGACAGGGGGGGCACTGAAGCTTTCTTT.